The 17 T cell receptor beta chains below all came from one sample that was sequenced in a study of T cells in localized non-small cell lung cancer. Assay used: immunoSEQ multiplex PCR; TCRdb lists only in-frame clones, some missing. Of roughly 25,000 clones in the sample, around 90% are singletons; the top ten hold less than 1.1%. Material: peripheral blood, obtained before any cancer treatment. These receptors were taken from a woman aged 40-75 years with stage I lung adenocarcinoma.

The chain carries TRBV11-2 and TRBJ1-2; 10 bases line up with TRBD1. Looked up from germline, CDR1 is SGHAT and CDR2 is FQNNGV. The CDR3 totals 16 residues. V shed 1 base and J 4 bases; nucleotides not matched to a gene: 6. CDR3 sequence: CASSLAGTGVTYGYTF. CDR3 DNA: TGTGCCAGCAGCTTAGCCGGGACAGGGGTGACCTATGGCTACACCTTC.

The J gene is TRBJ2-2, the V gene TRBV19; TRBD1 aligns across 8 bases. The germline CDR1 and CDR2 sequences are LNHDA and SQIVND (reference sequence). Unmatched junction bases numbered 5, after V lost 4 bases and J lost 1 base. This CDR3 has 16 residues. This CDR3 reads CASSRIQGVNTGELFF. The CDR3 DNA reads TGTGCCAGTAGTAGGATACAGGGGGTGAACACCGGGGAGCTGTTTTTT. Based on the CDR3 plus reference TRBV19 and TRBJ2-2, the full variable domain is DGGITQSPKYLFRKEGQNVTLSCEQNLNHDAMYWYRQDPGQGLRLIYYSQIVNDFQKGDIAEGYSVSREKKESFPLTVTSAQKNPTAFYLCASSRIQGVNTGELFFGEGSRLTVL.

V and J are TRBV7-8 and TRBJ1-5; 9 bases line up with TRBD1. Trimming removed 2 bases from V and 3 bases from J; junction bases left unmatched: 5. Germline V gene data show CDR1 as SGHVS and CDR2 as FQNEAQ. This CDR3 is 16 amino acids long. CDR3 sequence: CASSLTGQGYNQPQHF. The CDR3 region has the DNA TGTGCCAGCAGCTTAACGGGACAGGGCTACAATCAGCCCCAGCATTTT.

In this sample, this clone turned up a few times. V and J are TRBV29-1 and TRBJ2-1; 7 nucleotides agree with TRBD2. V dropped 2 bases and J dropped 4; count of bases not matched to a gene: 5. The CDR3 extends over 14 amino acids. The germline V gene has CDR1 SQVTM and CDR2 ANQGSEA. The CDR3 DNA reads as TGCAGCGTTGAAACCGGGAGGAGGTACAATGAGCAGTTCTTC. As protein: CSVETGRRYNEQFF.

The CDR3 region is CASSLRGGSGNTIYF. CDR3 nucleotide sequence: TGTGCCAGCAGCTTGAGGGGGGGCTCTGGAAACACCATATATTTT. The chain uses TRBV7-6 and TRBJ1-3; possibly TRBD1 for D (6 bases). The germline CDR1 and CDR2 sequences are SGHVS and FNYEAQ. The CDR3 runs to 15 residues. Trimming removed 3 bases at V and 0 bases at J, with 9 bases between.

The CDR3 nucleotides read TGCAGCGTTGAGGGGCAGTCCTCCACCATATATTTT. Protein sequence: CSVEGQSSTIYF. The rearrangement joins TRBV29-1 to TRBJ1-3; D is possibly TRBD1 (5 bases). Trimming left V 3 bases short and J 9 bases short, with 12 bases between. The CDR3 covers 12 residues. The germline CDR1 and CDR2 sequences are SQVTM and ANQGSEA.

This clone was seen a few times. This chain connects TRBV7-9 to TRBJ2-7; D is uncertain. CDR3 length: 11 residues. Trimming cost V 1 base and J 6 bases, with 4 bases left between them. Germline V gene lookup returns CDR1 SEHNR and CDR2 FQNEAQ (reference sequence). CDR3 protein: CASSLEAEQYF. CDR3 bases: TGTGCCAGCAGCTTAGAAGCCGAGCAGTACTTC.

The CDR3 nucleotides are TGTGCCAGCAGCGTAGGAAACAGACCCTACGAGCAGTACTTC. It encodes CASSVGNRPYEQYF. V is TRBV9 and J is TRBJ2-7; unclear D gene. The V end lost 0 bases, the J end lost 2 bases, and 9 bases lay between the germline ends. The length of the CDR3 is 14 residues. CDR1 and CDR2 (germline): SGDLS, YYNGEE.

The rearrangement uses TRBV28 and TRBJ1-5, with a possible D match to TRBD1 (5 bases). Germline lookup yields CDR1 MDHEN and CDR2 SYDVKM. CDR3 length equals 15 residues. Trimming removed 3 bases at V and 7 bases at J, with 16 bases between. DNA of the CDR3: TGTGCCAGCAGTTTTGCGAGCAGGGCGTACCAGCCCCAGCATTTT. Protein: CASSFASRAYQPQHF.

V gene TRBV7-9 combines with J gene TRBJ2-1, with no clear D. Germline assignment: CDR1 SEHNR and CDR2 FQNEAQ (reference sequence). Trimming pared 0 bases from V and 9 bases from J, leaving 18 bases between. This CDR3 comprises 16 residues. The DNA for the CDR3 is TGTGCCAGCAGCTTAGCGGTAGGACGTCTATCAGGTGAGCAGTTCTTC. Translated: CASSLAVGRLSGEQFF.

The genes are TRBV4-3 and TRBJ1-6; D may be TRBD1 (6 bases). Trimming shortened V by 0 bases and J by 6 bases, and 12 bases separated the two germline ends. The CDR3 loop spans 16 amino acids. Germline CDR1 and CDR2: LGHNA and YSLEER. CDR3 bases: TGCGCCAGCAGCCAAGAGGCAGGGGAAAGTAATTCACCCCTCCACTTT. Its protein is CASSQEAGESNSPLHF.

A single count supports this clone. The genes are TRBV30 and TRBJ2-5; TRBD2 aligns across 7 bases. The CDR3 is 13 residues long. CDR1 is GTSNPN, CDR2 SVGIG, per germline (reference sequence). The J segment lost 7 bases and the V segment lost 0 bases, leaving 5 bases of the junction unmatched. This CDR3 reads CAWSVRERGTQYF. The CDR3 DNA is TGTGCCTGGAGTGTCCGGGAGCGGGGGACCCAGTACTTC.

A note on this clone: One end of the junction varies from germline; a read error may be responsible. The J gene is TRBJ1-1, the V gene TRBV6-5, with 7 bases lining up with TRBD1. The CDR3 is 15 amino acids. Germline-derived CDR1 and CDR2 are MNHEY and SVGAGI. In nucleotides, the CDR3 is TGTGCCAGCAGCTACTCTACAGGGGCGGACACTGAAGCTTTCTTT. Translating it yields CASSYSTGADTEAFF.

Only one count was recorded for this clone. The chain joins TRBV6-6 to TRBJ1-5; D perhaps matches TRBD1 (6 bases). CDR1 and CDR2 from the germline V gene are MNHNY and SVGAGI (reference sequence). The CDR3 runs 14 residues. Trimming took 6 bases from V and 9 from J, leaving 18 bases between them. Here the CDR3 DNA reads TGTGCCAGCAGGTCTACAGTGGGGGCCGGGCCCCAGCATTTT. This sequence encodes CASRSTVGAGPQHF.

DNA for the CDR3: TGTGCCAGCAGTTCGACAAGCTACGAGCAGTACTTC. The encoded protein is CASSSTSYEQYF. This chain uses TRBV27 with TRBJ2-7, with no clear D. Germline loops: CDR1 MNHEY, CDR2 SMNVEV (reference sequence). Trimming cost V 4 bases and J 3 bases, with 7 bases left between them. CDR3 length: 12 residues.

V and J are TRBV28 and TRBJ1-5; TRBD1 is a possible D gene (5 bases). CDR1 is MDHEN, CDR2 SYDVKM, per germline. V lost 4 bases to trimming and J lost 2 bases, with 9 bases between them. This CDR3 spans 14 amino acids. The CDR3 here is CASSYEGRNQPQHF. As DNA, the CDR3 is TGTGCCAGCAGTTATGAGGGGCGCAATCAGCCCCAGCATTTT.

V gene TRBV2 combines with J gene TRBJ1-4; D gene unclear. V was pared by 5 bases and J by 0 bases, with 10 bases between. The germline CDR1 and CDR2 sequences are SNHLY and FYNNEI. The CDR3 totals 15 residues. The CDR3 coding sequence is TGTGCCAGCAGTACCGCAGAAGCAACTAATGAAAAACTGTTTTTT. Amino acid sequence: CASSTAEATNEKLFF.